This TCR beta chain was sequenced for a study of CD8 T cells in Susac syndrome. Sequencing of TCR beta drew on CD8+ and CD4+ T cells from blood. Matching for age and sex applied to the controls, who were healthy donors. Negative isolation yielded CD4+ and CD8+ T cells, and FACS enriched TEMRA cells. RNA in amounts of roughly 0.5 to 1 ug was reverse transcribed with random hexamers. Amplification of TCR beta CDR3 used immunoSEQ multiplex PCR across 54 Vbeta and 13 Jbeta. TCRdb reprocessed the immunoSEQ multiplex PCR reads with MiXCR, giving one entry per CDR3 protein. Among approximately 120,000 distinct CDR3 sequences listed, about 96% were seen once. Trimming pared 5 bases from V and 1 base from J, leaving 11 bases between. CDR3 length equals 13 residues. Germline values: CDR1 SQVTM, CDR2 ANQGSEA.

Sequencing input: CD4+ T cells from PBMCs. J is TRBJ2-5 and V is TRBV29-1; D gene uncertain. The TCR was taken from a human donor in good health. The CDR3 sequence: CSVSLTTQETQYF. DNA for the CDR3: TGCAGCGTTTCCCTGACAACCCAAGAGACCCAGTACTTC.